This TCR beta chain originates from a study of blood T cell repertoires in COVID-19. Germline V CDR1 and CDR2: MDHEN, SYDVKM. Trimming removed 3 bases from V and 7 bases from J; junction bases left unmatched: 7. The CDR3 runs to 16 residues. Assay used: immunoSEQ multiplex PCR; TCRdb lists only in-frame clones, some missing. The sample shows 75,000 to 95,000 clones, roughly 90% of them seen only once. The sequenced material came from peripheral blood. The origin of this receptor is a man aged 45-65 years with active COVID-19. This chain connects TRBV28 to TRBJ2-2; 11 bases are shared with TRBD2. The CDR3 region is CASSFVAGGPDGELFF. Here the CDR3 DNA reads TGTGCCAGCAGTTTTGTAGCGGGAGGGCCGGACGGGGAGCTGTTTTTT.